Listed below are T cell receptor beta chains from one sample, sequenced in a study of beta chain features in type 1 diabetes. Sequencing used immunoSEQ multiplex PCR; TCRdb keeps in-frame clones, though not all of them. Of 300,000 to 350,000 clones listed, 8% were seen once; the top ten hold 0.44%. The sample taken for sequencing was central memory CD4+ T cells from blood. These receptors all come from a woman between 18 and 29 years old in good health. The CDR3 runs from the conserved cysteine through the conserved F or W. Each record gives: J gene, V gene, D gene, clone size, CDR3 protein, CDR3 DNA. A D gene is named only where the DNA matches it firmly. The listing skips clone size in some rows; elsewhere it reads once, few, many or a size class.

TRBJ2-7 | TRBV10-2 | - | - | CASSPQGTHYEQYF | TGCGCCAGCAGTCCCCAGGGGACCCACTACGAGCAGTACTTC
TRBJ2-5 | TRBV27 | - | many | CASSFRVRETQYF | TGTGCCAGCAGTTTCCGGGTCCGGGAGACCCAGTACTTC
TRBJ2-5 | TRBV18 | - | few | CASSPGSMETQYF | TGTGCCAGCTCACCAGGGTCTATGGAGACCCAGTACTTC
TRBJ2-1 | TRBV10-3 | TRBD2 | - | CAISESPGLASSYNEQFF | TGTGCCATCAGTGAGTCCCCCGGACTAGCCAGCTCCTACAATGAGCAGTTCTTC
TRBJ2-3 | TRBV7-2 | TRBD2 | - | CASSDGLAAGRGTQYF | TGTGCCAGCAGCGACGGACTAGCCGCGGGTAGGGGTACGCAGTATTTT
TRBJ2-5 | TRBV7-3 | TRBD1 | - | CASSPTGGRETQYF | TGTGCCAGCAGCCCGACAGGGGGCAGGGAGACCCAGTACTTC
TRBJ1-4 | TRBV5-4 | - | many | CASSVTGSTNEKLFF | TGTGCCAGCAGCGTAACAGGGTCAACTAATGAAAAACTGTTTTTT
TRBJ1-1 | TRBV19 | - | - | CASRHFSINTEAFF | TGTGCCAGTAGGCACTTCTCGATTAACACTGAAGCTTTCTTT
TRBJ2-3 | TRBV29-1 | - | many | CSVAPNTDTQYF | TGCAGCGTTGCACCCAACACAGATACGCAGTATTTT
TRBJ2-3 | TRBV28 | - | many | CASSYQGPPGTDTQYF | TGTGCCAGCAGCTATCAGGGGCCCCCGGGTACAGATACGCAGTATTTT
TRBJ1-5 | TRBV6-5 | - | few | CASRPQGAGNQPQHF | TGTGCCAGCAGGCCTCAGGGAGCGGGCAATCAGCCCCAGCATTTT
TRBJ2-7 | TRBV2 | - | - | CASQQGKPYEQYF | TGTGCCAGCCAACAGGGAAAACCCTACGAGCAGTACTTC
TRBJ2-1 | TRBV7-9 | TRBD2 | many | CASSLTTSGSPKFF | TGTGCCAGCAGCTTAACGACTAGCGGGAGTCCCAAGTTCTTC
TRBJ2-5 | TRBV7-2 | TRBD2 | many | CASTDTRGRGGETQYF | TGTGCCAGCACCGACACCAGAGGACGGGGAGGGGAGACCCAGTACTTC
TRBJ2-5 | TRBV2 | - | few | CASTLTRQETQYF | TGTGCCAGCACCTTGACACGTCAAGAGACCCAGTACTTC
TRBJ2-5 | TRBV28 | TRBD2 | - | CASNPATSGRKTQYF | TGTGCCAGCAACCCAGCGACTAGCGGGAGAAAGACCCAGTACTTC
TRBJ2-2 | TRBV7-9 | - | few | CASSFSGNTGELFF | TGTGCCAGCAGCTTCAGCGGGAACACCGGGGAGCTGTTTTTT
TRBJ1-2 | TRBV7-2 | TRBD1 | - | CASSFVDRKNYGYTF | TGTGCCAGCAGCTTCGTGGACAGGAAGAACTATGGCTACACCTTC
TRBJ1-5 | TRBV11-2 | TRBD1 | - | CASRPQGLGPQHF | TGTGCCAGCAGGCCACAGGGGTTGGGGCCCCAGCATTTT
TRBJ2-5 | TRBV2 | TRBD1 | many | CASLRDRGVEETQYF | TGTGCCAGCTTGAGGGACAGGGGAGTGGAAGAGACCCAGTACTTC
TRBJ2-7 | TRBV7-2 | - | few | CASSQLTGAYEQYF | TGTGCCAGCAGCCAATTGACAGGCGCCTACGAGCAGTACTTC
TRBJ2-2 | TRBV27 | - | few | CASSYSRQNTGELFF | TGTGCCAGCAGTTATTCGCGACAGAACACCGGGGAGCTGTTTTTT
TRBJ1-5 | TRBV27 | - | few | CASSLAGPIQPQHF | TGTGCCAGCAGTTTAGCAGGACCCATTCAGCCCCAGCATTTT
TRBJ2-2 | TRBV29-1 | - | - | CSVRGGYTGELFF | TGCAGCGTCAGAGGTGGATACACCGGGGAGCTGTTTTTT
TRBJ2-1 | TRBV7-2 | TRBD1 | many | CASSLQTGNEQFF | TGTGCCAGCAGCTTACAGACAGGGAATGAGCAGTTCTTC
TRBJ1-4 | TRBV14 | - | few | CASSQGVGANEKLFF | TGTGCCAGCAGCCAAGGAGTTGGGGCTAATGAAAAACTGTTTTTT
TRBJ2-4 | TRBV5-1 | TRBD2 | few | CASSATSGSNIQYF | TGCGCCAGCAGCGCCACTAGCGGGAGTAACATTCAGTACTTC
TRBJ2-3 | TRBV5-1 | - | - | CASSLAIGGTDTQYF | TGCGCCAGCAGCTTGGCGATTGGGGGCACAGATACGCAGTATTTT
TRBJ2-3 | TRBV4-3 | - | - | CASSQVPGTDTQYF | TGCGCCAGCAGCCAAGTTCCGGGGACAGATACGCAGTATTTT
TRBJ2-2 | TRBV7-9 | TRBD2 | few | CASRPSGRETGELFF | TGTGCCAGCAGGCCCAGCGGGAGGGAAACCGGGGAGCTGTTTTTT
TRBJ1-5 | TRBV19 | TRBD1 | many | CASSIRDRGGQPQHF | TGTGCCAGTAGTATACGAGACAGGGGCGGTCAGCCCCAGCATTTT
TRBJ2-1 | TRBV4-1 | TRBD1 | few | CASSRWRTGDNEQFF | TGCGCCAGCAGCCGTTGGCGGACAGGGGACAATGAGCAGTTCTTC
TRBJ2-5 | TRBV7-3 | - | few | CASSLQGLRETQYF | TGTGCCAGCAGCTTGCAGGGTCTACGAGAGACCCAGTACTTC
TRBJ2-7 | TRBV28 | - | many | CASSLHYEQYF | TGTGCCAGCAGTTTACACTACGAGCAGTACTTC
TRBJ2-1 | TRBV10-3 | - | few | CAISEPSHGPRQSSYNEQFF | TGTGCCATCAGTGAGCCGAGTCATGGCCCGCGGCAGAGCTCCTACAATGAGCAGTTCTTC
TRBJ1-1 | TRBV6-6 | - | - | CASSYHITGNTEAFF | TGTGCCAGCAGTTACCATATAACAGGGAACACTGAAGCTTTCTTT
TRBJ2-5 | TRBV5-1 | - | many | CASSGFVGETQYF | TGCGCCAGCAGTGGTTTCGTCGGAGAGACCCAGTACTTC
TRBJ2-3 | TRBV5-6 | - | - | CASRVEGVRTDTQYF | TGTGCCAGCAGAGTTGAGGGGGTAAGAACAGATACGCAGTATTTT
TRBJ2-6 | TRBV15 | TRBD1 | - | CATSRALMGTVSGANVLTF | TGTGCCACCAGCAGAGCCCTAATGGGGACAGTCTCTGGGGCCAACGTCCTGACTTTC
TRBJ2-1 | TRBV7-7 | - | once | CASSPGLTPQSQQFF | TGTGCTAGCAGCCCCGGACTCACCCCCCAGTCCCAGCAGTTCTTC
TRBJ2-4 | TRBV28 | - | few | CASKPRVAKNIQYF | TGTGCCAGCAAACCCCGGGTAGCCAAAAACATTCAGTACTTC